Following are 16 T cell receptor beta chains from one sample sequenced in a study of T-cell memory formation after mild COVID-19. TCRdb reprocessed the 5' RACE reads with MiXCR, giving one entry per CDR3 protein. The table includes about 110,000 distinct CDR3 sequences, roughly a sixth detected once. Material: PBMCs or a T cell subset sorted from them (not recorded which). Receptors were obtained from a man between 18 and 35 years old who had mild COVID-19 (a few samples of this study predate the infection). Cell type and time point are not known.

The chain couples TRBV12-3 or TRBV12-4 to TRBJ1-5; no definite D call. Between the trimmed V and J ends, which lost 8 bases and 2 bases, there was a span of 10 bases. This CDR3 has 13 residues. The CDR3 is CASGVGGNQPQHF. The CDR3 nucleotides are TGTGCCAGCGGGGTCGGCGGCAATCAGCCCCAGCATTTT.

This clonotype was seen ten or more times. The CDR3 DNA sequence: TGTGCCAGCAGCCAAGAGGGTGGGCAGAACACCGGGGAGCTGTTTTTT. Its protein is CASSQEGGQNTGELFF. The rearrangement links TRBV4-2 to TRBJ2-2; D is uncertain. The germline gives CDR1 LGHNA, CDR2 YNFKEQ. The CDR3 is 16 residues long. Between the trimmed V and J ends, which lost 0 bases and 1 base, there was a span of 9 bases.

The chain's CDR3 is CSARGTSGGDTQYF. The DNA of the CDR3 is TGCAGTGCTAGGGGGACTAGCGGGGGAGATACGCAGTATTTT. The V and J genes are TRBV20-1 and TRBJ2-3; 14 nucleotides line up with TRBD2. Germline trimming cut 3 bases from V and 5 bases from J; bases unmatched to any gene: 1. This CDR3 has 14 amino acids. The V gene's germline CDR1 is DFQATT and CDR2 SNEGSKA (reference sequence).

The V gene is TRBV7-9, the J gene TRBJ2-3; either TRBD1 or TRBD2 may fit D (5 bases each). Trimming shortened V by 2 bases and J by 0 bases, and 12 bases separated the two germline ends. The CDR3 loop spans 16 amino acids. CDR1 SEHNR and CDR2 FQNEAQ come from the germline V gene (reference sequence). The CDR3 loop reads CASSLTRGGSTDTQYF. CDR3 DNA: TGTGCCAGCAGCTTAACCCGGGGCGGGAGCACAGATACGCAGTATTTT.

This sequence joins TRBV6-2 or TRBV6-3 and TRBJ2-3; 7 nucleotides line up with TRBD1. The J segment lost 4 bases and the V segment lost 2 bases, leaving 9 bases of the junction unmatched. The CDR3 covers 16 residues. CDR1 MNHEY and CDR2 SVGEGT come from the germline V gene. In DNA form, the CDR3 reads TGTGCCAGCAGTTACGCGGACGAGGGGGCCTCAGATACGCAGTATTTT. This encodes CASSYADEGASDTQYF.

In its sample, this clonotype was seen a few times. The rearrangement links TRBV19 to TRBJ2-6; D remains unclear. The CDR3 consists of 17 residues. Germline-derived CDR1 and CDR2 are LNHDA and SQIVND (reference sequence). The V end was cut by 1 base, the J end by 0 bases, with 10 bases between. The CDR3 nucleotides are TGTGCCAGTAGTATAGGTCTCCGAAACTCTGGGGCCAACGTCCTGACTTTC. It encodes CASSIGLRNSGANVLTF.

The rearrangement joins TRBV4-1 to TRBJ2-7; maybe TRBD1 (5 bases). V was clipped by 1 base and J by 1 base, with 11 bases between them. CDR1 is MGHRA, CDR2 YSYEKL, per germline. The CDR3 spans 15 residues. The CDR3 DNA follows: TGCGCCAGCAGCCAAGGGGGCGCCAGTTCCTACGAGCAGTACTTC. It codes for CASSQGGASSYEQYF.

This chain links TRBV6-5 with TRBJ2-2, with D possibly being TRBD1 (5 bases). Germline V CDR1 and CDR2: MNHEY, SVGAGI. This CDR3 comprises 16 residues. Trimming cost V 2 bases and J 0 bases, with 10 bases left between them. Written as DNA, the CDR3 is TGTGCCAGCAGTTACAGGGGTTATTCGAACACCGGGGAGCTGTTTTTT. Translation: CASSYRGYSNTGELFF.

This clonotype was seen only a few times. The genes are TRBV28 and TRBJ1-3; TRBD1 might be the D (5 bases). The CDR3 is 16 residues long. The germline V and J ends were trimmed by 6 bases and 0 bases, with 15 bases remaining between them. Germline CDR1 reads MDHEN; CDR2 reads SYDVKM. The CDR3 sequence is CASSPAGYLSGNTIYF. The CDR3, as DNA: TGTGCCAGCAGCCCAGCAGGGTACCTCTCTGGAAACACCATATATTTT.

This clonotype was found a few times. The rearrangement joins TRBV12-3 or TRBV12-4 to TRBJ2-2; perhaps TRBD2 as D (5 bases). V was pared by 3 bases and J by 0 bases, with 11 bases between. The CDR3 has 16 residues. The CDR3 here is CASSLSSPPNTGELFF. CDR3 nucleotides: TGTGCCAGCAGTTTGTCTAGCCCCCCGAACACCGGGGAGCTGTTTTTT.

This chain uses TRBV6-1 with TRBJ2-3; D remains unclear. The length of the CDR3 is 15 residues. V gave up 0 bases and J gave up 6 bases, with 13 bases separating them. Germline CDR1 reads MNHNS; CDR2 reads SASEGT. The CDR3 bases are TGTGCCAGCAGTGAAGCTTGGCAGAAGGCGGATACGCAGTATTTT. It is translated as CASSEAWQKADTQYF.

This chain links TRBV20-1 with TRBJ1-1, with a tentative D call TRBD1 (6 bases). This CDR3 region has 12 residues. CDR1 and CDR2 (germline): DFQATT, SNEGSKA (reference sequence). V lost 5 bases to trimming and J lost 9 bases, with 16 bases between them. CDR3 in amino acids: CSAPGAGGQAFF. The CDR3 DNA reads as TGCAGTGCTCCGGGGGCGGGAGGTCAAGCTTTCTTT.

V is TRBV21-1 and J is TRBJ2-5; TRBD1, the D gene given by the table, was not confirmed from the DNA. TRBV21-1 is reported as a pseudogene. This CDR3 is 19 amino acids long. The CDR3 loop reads CASSKGKGPRDRYQETQYF. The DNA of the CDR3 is TGTGCCAGCAGCAAAGGAAAAGGGCCCCGGGACAGGTACCAAGAGACCCAGTACTTC.

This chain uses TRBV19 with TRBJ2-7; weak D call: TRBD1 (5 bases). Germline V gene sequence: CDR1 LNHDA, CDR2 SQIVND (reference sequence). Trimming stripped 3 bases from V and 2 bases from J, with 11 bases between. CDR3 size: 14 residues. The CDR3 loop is CASSIQGSTYEQYF. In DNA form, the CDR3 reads TGTGCCAGTAGTATCCAGGGATCGACCTACGAGCAGTACTTC.

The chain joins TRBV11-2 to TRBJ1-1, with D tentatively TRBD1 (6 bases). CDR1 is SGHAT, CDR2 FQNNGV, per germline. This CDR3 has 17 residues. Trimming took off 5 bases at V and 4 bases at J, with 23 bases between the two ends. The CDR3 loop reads CASSLVGGQVGGTEAFF. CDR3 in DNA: TGTGCCAGCAGCCTGGTCGGGGGGCAGGTCGGTGGCACTGAAGCTTTCTTT. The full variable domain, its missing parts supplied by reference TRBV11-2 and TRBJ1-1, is EAGVAQSPRYKIIEKRQSVAFWCNPISGHATLYWYQQILGQGPKLLIQFQNNGVVDDSQLPKDRFSAERLKGVDSTLKIQPAKLEDSAVYLCASSLVGGQVGGTEAFFGQGTRLTVV.

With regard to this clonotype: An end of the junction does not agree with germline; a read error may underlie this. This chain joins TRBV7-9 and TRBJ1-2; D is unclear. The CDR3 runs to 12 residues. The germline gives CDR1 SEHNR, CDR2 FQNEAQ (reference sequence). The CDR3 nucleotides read TGTGCCGGCAGCTCCGAGAATGGTGGCTACACCTTC. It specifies CAGSSENGGYTF.